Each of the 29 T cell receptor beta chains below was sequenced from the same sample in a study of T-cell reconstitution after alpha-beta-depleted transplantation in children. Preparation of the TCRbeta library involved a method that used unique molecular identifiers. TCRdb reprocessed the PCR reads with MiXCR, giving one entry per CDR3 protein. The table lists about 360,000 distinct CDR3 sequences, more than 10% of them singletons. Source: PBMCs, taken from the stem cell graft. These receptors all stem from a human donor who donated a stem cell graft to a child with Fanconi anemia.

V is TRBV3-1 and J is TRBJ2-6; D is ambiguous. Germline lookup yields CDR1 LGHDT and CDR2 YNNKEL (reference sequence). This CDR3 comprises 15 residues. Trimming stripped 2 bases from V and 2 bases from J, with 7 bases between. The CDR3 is CASSQQDPGANVLTF. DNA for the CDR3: TGTGCCAGCAGCCAACAAGACCCTGGGGCCAACGTCCTGACTTTC.

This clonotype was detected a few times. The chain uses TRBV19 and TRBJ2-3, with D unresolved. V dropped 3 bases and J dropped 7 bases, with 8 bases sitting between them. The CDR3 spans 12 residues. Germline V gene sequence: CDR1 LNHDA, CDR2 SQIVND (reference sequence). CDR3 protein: CASSMGGNTQYF. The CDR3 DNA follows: TGTGCCAGTAGTATGGGTGGTAATACGCAGTATTTT.

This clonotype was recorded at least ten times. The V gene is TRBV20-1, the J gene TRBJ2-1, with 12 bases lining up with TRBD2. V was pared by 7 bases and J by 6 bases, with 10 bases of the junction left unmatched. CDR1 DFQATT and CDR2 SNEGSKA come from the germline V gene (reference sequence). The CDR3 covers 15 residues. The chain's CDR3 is CSVATGTSGSNEQFF. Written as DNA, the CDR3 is TGCAGTGTCGCGACCGGGACTAGCGGGTCCAATGAGCAGTTCTTC.

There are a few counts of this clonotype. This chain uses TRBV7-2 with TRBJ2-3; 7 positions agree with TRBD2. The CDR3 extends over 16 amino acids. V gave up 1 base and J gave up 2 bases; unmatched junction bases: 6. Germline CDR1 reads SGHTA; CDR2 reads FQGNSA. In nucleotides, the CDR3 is TGTGCCAGCAGCTTAGTAGGCGGGAGCTCCACAGATACGCAGTATTTT. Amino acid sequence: CASSLVGGSSTDTQYF.

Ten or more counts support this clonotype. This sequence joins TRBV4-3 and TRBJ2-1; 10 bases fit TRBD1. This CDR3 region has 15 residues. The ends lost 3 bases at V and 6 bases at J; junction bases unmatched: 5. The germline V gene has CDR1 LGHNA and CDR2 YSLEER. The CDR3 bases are TGCGCCAGCAGCCAGGACAGGGGGATAGGCAATGAGCAGTTCTTC. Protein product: CASSQDRGIGNEQFF.

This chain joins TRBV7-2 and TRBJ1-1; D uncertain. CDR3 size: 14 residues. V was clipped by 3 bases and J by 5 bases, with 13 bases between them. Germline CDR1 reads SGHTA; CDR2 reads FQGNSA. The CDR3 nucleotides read TGTGCCAGCAGCTTGGGCCGGTTGAGGACTGAAGCTTTCTTT. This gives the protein CASSLGRLRTEAFF. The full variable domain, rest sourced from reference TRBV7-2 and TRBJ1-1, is GAGVSQSPSNKVTEKGKDVELRCDPISGHTALYWYRQSLGQGLEFLIYFQGNSAPDKSGLPSDRFSAERTGGSVSTLTIQRTQQEDSAVYLCASSLGRLRTEAFFGQGTRLTVV.

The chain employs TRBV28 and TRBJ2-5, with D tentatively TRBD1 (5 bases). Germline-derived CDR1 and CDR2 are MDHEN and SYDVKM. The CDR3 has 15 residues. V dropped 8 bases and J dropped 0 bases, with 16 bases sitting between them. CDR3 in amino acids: CASLKGPGYQETQYF. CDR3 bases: TGTGCCAGCTTAAAGGGGCCCGGGTACCAAGAGACCCAGTACTTC.

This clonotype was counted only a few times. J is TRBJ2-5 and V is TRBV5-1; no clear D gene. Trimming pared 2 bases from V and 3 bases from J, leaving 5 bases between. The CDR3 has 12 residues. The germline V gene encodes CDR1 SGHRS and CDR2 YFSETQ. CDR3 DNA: TGCGCCAGCAGCTTTGGAAAAGAGACCCAGTACTTC. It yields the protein CASSFGKETQYF.

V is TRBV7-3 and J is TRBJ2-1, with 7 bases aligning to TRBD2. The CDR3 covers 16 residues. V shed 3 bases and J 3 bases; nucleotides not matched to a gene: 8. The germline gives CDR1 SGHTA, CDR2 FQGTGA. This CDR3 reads CASSLNPSGVYNEQFF. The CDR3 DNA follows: TGTGCCAGCAGCTTGAATCCCAGCGGGGTCTACAATGAGCAGTTCTTC.

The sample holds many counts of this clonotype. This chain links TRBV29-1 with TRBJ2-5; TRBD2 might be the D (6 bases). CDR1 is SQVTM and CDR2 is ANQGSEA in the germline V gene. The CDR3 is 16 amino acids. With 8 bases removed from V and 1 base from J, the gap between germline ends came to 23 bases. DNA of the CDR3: TGCAGCTATAGTTATTTCCCCGGGAGAATCCAAGAGACCCAGTACTTC. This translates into CSYSYFPGRIQETQYF.

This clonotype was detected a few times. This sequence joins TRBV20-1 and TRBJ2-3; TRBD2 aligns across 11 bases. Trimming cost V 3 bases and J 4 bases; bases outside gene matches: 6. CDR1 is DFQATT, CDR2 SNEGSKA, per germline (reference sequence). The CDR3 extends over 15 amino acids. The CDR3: CSARNSGGAADTQYF. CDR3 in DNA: TGCAGTGCTAGGAATAGCGGGGGGGCAGCAGATACGCAGTATTTT.

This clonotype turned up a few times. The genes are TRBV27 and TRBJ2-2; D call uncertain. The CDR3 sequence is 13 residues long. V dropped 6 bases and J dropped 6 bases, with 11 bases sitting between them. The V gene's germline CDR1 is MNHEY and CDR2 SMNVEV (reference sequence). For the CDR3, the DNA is TGTGCCAGCAGGAGTAGGGATCCCGGGGAGCTGTTTTTT. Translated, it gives CASRSRDPGELFF.

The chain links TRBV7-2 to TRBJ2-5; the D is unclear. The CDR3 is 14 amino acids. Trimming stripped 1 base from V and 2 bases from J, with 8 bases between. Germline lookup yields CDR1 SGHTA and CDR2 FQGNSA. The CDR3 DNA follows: TGTGCCAGCAGCTTAGTTACAGCTCAAGAGACCCAGTACTTC. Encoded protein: CASSLVTAQETQYF.

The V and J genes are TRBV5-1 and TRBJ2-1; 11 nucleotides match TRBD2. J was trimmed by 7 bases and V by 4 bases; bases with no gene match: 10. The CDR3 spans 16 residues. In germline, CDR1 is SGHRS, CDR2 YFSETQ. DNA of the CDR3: TGCGCCAGCAGCCGACTAGCGGGGTCGACTTGGAATGAGCAGTTCTTC. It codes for CASSRLAGSTWNEQFF.

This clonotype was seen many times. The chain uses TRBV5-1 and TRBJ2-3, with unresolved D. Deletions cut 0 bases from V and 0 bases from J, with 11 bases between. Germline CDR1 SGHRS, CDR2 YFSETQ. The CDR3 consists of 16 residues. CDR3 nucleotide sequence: TGCGCCAGCAGCTTGGTGAGAACTACTAGCACAGATACGCAGTATTTT. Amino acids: CASSLVRTTSTDTQYF.

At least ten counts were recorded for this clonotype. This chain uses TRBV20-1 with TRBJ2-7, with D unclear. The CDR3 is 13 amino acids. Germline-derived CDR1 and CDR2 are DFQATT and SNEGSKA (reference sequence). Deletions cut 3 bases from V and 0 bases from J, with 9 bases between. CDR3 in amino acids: CSARKRTSYEQYV. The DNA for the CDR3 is TGCAGTGCTAGGAAGAGGACCTCCTACGAGCAGTACGTC.

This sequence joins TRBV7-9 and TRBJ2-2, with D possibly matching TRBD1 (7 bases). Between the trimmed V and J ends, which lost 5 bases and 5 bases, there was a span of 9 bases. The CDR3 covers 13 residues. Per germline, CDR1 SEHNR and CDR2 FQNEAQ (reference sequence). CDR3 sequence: CASSPGGTGELFF. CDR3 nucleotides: TGTGCCAGCAGCCCAGGGGGGACCGGGGAGCTGTTTTTT.

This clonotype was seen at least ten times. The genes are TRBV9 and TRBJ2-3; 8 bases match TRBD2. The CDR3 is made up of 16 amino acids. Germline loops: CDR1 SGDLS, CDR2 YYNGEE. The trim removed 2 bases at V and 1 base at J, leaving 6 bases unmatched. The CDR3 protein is CASSVTGSGGTDTQYF. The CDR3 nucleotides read TGTGCCAGCAGCGTGACGGGTAGCGGGGGCACAGATACGCAGTATTTT.

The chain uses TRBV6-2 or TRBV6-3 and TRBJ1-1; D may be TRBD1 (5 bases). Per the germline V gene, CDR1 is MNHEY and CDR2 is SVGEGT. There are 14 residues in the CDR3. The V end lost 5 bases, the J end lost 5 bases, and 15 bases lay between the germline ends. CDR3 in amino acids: CASSGFTGGTEAFF. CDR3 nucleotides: TGTGCCAGCAGTGGGTTCACCGGGGGGACTGAAGCTTTCTTT.

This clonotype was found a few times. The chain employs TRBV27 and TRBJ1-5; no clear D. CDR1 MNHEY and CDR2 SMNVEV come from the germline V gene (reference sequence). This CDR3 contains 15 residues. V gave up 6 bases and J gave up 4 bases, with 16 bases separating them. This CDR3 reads CASRRSGGGNQPQHF. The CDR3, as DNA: TGTGCCAGCAGACGATCAGGCGGTGGAAATCAGCCCCAGCATTTT.

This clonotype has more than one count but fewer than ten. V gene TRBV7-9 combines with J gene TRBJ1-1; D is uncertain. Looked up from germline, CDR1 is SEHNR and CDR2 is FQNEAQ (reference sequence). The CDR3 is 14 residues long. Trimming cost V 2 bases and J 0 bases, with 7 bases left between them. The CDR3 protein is CASSLYQMNTEAFF. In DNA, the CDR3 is TGTGCCAGCAGCTTATACCAGATGAACACTGAAGCTTTCTTT.

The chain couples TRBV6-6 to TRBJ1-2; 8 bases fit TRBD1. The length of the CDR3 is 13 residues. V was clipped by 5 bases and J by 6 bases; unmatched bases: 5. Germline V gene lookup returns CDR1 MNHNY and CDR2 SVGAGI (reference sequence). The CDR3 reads CASSRDRGNGYTF. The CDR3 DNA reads TGTGCCAGCAGTCGCGACAGGGGAAATGGCTACACCTTC.

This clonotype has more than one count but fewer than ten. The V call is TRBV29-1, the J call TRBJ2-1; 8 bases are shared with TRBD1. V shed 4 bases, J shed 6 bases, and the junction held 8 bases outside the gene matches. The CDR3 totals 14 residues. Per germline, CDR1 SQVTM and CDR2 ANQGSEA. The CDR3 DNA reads TGCAGCGTTGCAGGTTCAGGGGGCCCCAATGAGCAGTTCTTC. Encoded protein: CSVAGSGGPNEQFF.

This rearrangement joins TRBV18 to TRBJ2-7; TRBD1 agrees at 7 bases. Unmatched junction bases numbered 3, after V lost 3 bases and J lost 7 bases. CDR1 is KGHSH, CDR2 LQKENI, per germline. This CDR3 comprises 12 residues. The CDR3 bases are TGTGCCAGCTCACCGGGACAGAAAGAGCAGTACTTC. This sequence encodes CASSPGQKEQYF.

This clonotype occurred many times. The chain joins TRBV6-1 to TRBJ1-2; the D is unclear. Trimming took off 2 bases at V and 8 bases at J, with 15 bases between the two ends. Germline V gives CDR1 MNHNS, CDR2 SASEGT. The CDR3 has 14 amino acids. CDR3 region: CASSETHLLTGYTF. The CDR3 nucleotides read TGTGCCAGCAGTGAAACTCACCTACTTACCGGCTACACCTTC.

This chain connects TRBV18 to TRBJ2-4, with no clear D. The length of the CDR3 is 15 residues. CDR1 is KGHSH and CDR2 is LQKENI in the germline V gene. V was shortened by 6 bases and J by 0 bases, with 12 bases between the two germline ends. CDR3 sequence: CASSPERLAKNIQYF. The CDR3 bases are TGTGCCAGCTCCCCGGAGCGCCTAGCCAAAAACATTCAGTACTTC.

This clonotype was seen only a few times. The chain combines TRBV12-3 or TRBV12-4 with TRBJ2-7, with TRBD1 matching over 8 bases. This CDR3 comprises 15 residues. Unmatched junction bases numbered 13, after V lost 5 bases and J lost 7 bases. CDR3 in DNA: TGTGCCAGCAGTAGTTCAACGACAGGGGCCTGGGAGCAGTACTTC. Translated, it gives CASSSSTTGAWEQYF.

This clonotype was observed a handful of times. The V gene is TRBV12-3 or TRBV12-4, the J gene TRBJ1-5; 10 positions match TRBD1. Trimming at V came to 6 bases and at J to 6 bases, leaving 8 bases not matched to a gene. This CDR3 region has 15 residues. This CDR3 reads CASRRDRGEAQPQHF. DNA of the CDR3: TGTGCCAGCAGACGGGACAGGGGAGAAGCTCAGCCCCAGCATTTT.

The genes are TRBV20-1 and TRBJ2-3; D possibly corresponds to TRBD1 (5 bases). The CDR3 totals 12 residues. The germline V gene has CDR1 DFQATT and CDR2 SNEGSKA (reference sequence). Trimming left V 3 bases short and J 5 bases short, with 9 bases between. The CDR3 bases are TGCAGTGCTAGTCTAACAGGAGATACGCAGTATTTT. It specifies CSASLTGDTQYF.